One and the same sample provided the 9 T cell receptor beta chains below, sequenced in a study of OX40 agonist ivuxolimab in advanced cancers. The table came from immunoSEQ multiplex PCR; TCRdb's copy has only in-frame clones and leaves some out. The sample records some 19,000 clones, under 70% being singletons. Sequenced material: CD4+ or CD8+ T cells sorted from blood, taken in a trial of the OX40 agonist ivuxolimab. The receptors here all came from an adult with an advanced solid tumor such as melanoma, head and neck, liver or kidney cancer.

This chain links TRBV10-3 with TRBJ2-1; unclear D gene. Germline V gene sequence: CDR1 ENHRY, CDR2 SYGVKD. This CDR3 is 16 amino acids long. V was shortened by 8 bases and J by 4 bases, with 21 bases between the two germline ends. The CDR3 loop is CAISRNRIGLYNEQFF. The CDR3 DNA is TGTGCCATCTCTCGAAATAGGATTGGGCTATACAATGAGCAGTTCTTC.

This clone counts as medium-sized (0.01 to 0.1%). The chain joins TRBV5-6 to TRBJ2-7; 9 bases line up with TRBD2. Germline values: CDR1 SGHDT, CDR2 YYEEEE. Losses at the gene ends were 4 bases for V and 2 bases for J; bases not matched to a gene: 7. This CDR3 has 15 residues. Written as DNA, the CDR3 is TGTGCCAGCAGCGGATCTAGCGGGGTTGCCTACGAGCAGTACTTC. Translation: CASSGSSGVAYEQYF.

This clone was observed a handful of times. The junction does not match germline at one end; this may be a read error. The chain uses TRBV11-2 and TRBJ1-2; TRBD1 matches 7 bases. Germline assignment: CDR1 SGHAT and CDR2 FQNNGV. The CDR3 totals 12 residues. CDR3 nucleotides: TGTGCCAGCAGCCACGACAGGGAAGAACGCCTCTTC. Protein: CASSHDREERLF.

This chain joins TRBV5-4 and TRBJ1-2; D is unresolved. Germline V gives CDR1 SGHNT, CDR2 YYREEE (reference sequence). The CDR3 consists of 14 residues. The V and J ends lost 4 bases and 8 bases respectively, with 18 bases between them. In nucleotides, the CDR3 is TGTGCCAGCAGCCGAGAAGATTCACCGAGGGGCTACACCTTC. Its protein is CASSREDSPRGYTF.

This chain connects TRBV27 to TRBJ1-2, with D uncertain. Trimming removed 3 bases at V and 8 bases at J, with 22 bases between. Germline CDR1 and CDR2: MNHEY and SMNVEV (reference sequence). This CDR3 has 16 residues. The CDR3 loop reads CASSFRAEGPLGGYTF. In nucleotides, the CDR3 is TGTGCCAGCAGTTTTAGGGCAGAAGGTCCCTTGGGCGGCTACACCTTC.

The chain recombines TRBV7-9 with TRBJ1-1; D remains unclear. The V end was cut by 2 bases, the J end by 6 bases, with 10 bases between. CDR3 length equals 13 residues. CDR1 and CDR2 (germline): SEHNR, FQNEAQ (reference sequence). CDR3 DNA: TGTGCCAGCAGCTTAACGGGCGCCGCTGAAGCTTTCTTT. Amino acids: CASSLTGAAEAFF.

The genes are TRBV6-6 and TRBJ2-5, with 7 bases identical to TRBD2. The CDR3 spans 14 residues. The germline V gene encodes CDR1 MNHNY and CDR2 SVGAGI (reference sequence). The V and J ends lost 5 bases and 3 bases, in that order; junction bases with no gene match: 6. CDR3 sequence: CASSPLADEETQYF. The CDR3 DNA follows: TGTGCCAGCAGTCCGCTAGCGGATGAAGAGACCCAGTACTTC.

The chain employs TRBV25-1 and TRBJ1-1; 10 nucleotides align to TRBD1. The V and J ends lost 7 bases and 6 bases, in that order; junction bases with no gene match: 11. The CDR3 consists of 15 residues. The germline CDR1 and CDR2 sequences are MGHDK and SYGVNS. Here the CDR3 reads CASIRADRGDSEAFF. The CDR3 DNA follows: TGTGCCAGCATCCGGGCGGACAGGGGGGACTCTGAAGCTTTCTTT.

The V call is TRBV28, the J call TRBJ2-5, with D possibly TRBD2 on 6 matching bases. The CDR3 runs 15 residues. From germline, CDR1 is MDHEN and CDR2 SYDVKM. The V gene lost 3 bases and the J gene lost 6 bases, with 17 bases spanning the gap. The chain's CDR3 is CASSFGGWGKKTQYF. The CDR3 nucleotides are TGTGCCAGCAGTTTCGGGGGTTGGGGGAAAAAGACCCAGTACTTC.